These 2 T cell receptor beta chains were all obtained from the same sample, sequenced in a study of vaccination effects on CD4 cells after COVID-19. With more than nine days of culture completed, CD4+ T cells were isolated. This person caught SARS-CoV-2 sometime from March to December 2020, and PCR testing confirmed the infection. The participants, recipients of two vaccine doses, got either BNT162b2 or mRNA-1273. The table came from immunoSEQ multiplex PCR; TCRdb's copy has only in-frame clones and leaves some out. The data show 30,000 to 40,000 clones, approximately 81% seen once. What these receptors recognize is not known. Sequencing was performed on CD4+ T cells from PBMCs cultured without peptide, taken after COVID-19 vaccination. The receptors stem from a human donor who had a prior SARS-CoV-2 infection.

A few counts support this clone. This chain uses TRBV7-8 with TRBJ2-1, with D perhaps matching TRBD1 (5 bases). V lost 2 bases to trimming and J lost 3 bases, with 14 bases between them. Germline V gives CDR1 SGHVS, CDR2 FQNEAQ. This CDR3 is built from 16 residues. In DNA form, the CDR3 reads TGTGCCAGCAGCTTATCCCCCTTAAGGGGCTACAATGAGCAGTTCTTC. Its protein is CASSLSPLRGYNEQFF.

This clone was detected only once. V and J are TRBV5-4 and TRBJ2-5; 8 bases line up with TRBD2. CDR1 is SGHNT, CDR2 YYREEE, per germline (reference sequence). This CDR3 is built from 15 residues. Trimming removed 3 bases from V and 8 bases from J; junction bases left unmatched: 12. The CDR3 nucleotides read TGTGCCAGCAGCTACAGCGGGAGCGCCGCAGCTACCCAGTACTTC. Protein: CASSYSGSAAATQYF.